This T cell receptor beta chain was found in a study of OX40 agonist ivuxolimab in advanced cancers. Across the study: Six ivuxolimab dose levels, 0.01 to 10 mg/kg, were given intravenously every 2 weeks.

Some clones are missing from TCRdb's copy, which holds only in-frame ones; the method was immunoSEQ multiplex PCR. There are tens of thousands of clones in the sample; roughly 89% occur only once, and about 10% lies in the top ten. As concerns this clone: Its antigen is currently unknown.

A history of autoimmune disease or systemic immunosuppression excluded patients. With baseline, cycle 4 day 1, and cycle 7 day 1 as timepoints, blood was sampled. Study-wide points: Expanded peripheral T-cell antigen specificity went undetermined.

Germline V gives CDR1 MDHEN, CDR2 SYDVKM. V shed 2 bases and J shed 2 bases, with 16 bases lying between them. The CDR3 has 16 amino acids. Sequencing was performed on CD4+ or CD8+ T cells sorted from blood, taken in a trial of the OX40 agonist ivuxolimab. The TCR comes from an adult with an advanced solid tumor such as melanoma, head and neck, liver or kidney cancer. V gene TRBV28 combines with J gene TRBJ2-7; possibly TRBD1 or TRBD2 for D (5 bases each). This CDR3 reads CASSLHGTAFPYEQYF. The CDR3, as DNA: TGTGCCAGCAGTTTACATGGGACGGCCTTCCCCTACGAGCAGTACTTC. The whole variable domain, remainder taken from reference TRBV28 and TRBJ2-7, is DVKVTQSSRYLVKRTGEKVFLECVQDMDHENMFWYRQDPGLGLRLIYFSYDVKMKEKGDIPEGYSVSREKKERFSLILESASTNQTSMYLCASSLHGTAFPYEQYFGPGTRLTVT.